Each of the 23 T cell receptor beta chains below was sequenced from the same sample in a study of T-cell reconstitution after alpha-beta-depleted transplantation in children. Unique molecular identifiers were incorporated during preparation of the TCRbeta library. TCRdb processed the PCR reads anew with MiXCR; each CDR3 protein has one entry. This sample has 400,000 to 500,000 distinct CDR3 sequences, with approximately 11% found just once. Source: PBMCs from the stem cell graft donor, taken from the stem cell graft. These receptors were obtained from a human donor who donated a stem cell graft to a child with acute myeloid leukemia.

This chain connects TRBV6-5 to TRBJ2-1; 9 bases match TRBD2. Germline assignment: CDR1 MNHEY and CDR2 SVGAGI. The CDR3 loop spans 14 amino acids. J lost 12 bases, V lost 2 bases, and 8 bases had no gene match. In DNA form, the CDR3 reads TGTGCCAGCAGTTACGCTAGCGGGGCCGGCCGGCAGTTCTTC. It yields the protein CASSYASGAGRQFF.

This clonotype turned up a few times. Here the CDR3 reads CASSLRTTSTTGELFF. Here the CDR3 DNA reads TGCGCCAGCAGCTTGAGGACTACCAGCACCACCGGGGAGCTGTTTTTT. J is TRBJ2-2 and V is TRBV5-1; a weak D match, TRBD2 (6 bases). The V and J ends lost 1 base and 4 bases respectively, with 14 bases between them. The CDR3 extends over 16 amino acids. CDR1 and CDR2 (germline): SGHRS, YFSETQ.

The gene calls are TRBV12-3 or TRBV12-4 and TRBJ1-1, with 9 nucleotides matching TRBD1. This CDR3 spans 14 amino acids. V lost 6 bases and J lost 5; bases outside the gene matches: 7. CDR3 region: CASRLGTGLTEAFF. Written as DNA, the CDR3 is TGTGCCAGCAGACTTGGGACAGGGCTTACTGAAGCTTTCTTT.

The chain recombines TRBV25-1 with TRBJ2-5, with 7 bases matching TRBD1. Germline CDR1 MGHDK, CDR2 SYGVNS. The trim removed 4 bases at V and 5 bases at J, leaving 7 bases unmatched. CDR3 length equals 14 residues. This CDR3 reads CASSVDRVGETQYF. In DNA form, the CDR3 reads TGTGCCAGCAGTGTCGACAGGGTGGGGGAGACCCAGTACTTC.

There are many counts of this clonotype. This sequence joins TRBV6-2 or TRBV6-3 and TRBJ1-2; D is uncertain. There are 14 residues in the CDR3. V was trimmed by 2 bases and J by 3 bases, leaving 10 bases between them. Germline assignment: CDR1 MNHEY and CDR2 SVGEGT. As DNA, the CDR3 is TGTGCCAGCAGTTACAACAAGGACTACTATGGCTACACCTTC. Translated, it gives CASSYNKDYYGYTF.

The table lists this clonotype with many counts. This chain uses TRBV20-1 with TRBJ2-1; TRBD2 matches at 11 bases. Germline V gene sequence: CDR1 DFQATT, CDR2 SNEGSKA (reference sequence). This CDR3 has 12 residues. The CDR3 protein is CRATSGTNEQFF. The DNA of the CDR3 is TGCAGGGCGACTAGCGGGACCAATGAGCAGTTCTTC.

This clonotype has more than one count but fewer than ten. This chain uses TRBV7-9 with TRBJ2-7; D is tentatively TRBD1 or TRBD2 (5 bases each). Germline V gene lookup returns CDR1 SEHNR and CDR2 FQNEAQ (reference sequence). CDR3 size: 14 residues. With 5 bases removed from V and 2 bases from J, the gap between germline ends came to 13 bases. CDR3 in amino acids: CASSLVGVAYEQYF. The CDR3 nucleotides are TGTGCCAGCAGCCTAGTGGGGGTGGCCTACGAGCAGTACTTC.

J is TRBJ2-3 and V is TRBV11-2, with 10 bases matching TRBD2. Trimming at V came to 0 bases and at J to 0 bases, leaving 6 bases not matched to a gene. CDR3 length: 18 residues. From germline, CDR1 is SGHAT and CDR2 FQNNGV. In DNA, the CDR3 is TGTGCCAGCAGCTTAGAACTAGCGGGGACCACTAGCACAGATACGCAGTATTTT. It encodes CASSLELAGTTSTDTQYF.

The rearrangement joins TRBV5-1 to TRBJ2-3; 9 positions agree with TRBD2. Trimming at V came to 0 bases and at J to 1 base, leaving 3 bases not matched to a gene. This CDR3 region has 16 residues. Germline CDR1 reads SGHRS; CDR2 reads YFSETQ. CDR3 nucleotide sequence: TGCGCCAGCAGCTTGGGGACTAGCGCTCGCACAGATACGCAGTATTTT. Translating it yields CASSLGTSARTDTQYF.

This chain links TRBV10-3 with TRBJ1-4; D is uncertain. CDR3 length: 16 residues. CDR1 and CDR2 (germline): ENHRY, SYGVKD. V lost 11 bases and J lost 3, with 22 bases in between. CDR3 residues: CASRTGVPFANEKLFF. CDR3 coding DNA: TGTGCCTCGAGAACGGGAGTCCCTTTCGCTAATGAAAAACTGTTTTTT.

Only a few counts were recorded for this clonotype. The chain employs TRBV6-5 and TRBJ2-1; D perhaps matches TRBD1 (6 bases). V was clipped by 2 bases and J by 4 bases, with 9 bases between them. The V gene's germline CDR1 is MNHEY and CDR2 SVGAGI. CDR3 length: 14 amino acids. The CDR3 loop is CASSYGQIYNEQFF. The CDR3 DNA follows: TGTGCCAGCAGTTACGGACAGATATACAATGAGCAGTTCTTC.

This clonotype was detected a few times. The CDR3 DNA reads as TGCAGTGCTAGTGGCGGGGGCTTTGGCTACACCTTC. It encodes CSASGGGFGYTF. This chain connects TRBV20-1 to TRBJ1-2; perhaps TRBD1 as D (6 bases). The CDR3 is 12 amino acids. Trimming cost V 3 bases and J 7 bases, with 12 bases left between them. The V gene's germline CDR1 is DFQATT and CDR2 SNEGSKA (reference sequence).

This clonotype appeared a few times. V and J are TRBV7-9 and TRBJ1-3; unclear D gene. Trimming stripped 5 bases from V and 4 bases from J, with 12 bases between. The germline V gene encodes CDR1 SEHNR and CDR2 FQNEAQ (reference sequence). This CDR3 contains 14 residues. Written as DNA, the CDR3 is TGTGCCAGCAGCCCAAACGCAGCGGGAAACACCATATATTTT. It encodes CASSPNAAGNTIYF. Looking up the rest from reference TRBV7-9 and TRBJ1-3 gives the full variable domain: DTGVSQNPRHKITKRGQNVTFRCDPISEHNRLYWYRQTLGQGPEFLTYFQNEAQLEKSRLLSDRFSAERPKGSFSTLEIQRTEQGDSAMYLCASSPNAAGNTIYFGEGSWLTVV.

For the CDR3, the DNA is TGTGCCAGCAGCTTAGCGCGAGGTGGACAGGGAAAAGTGGCCTCCGAGCAGTACTTC. This translates into CASSLARGGQGKVASEQYF. The V and J genes are TRBV7-8 and TRBJ2-7, with 8 bases aligning to TRBD1. The CDR3 consists of 19 residues. The V gene end was trimmed by 0 bases and the J gene end by 6 bases; junction bases not matched to a gene: 19. The germline V gene encodes CDR1 SGHVS and CDR2 FQNEAQ.

Many counts were recorded for this clonotype. This rearrangement joins TRBV10-3 to TRBJ1-1, with D possibly being TRBD1 (5 bases). This CDR3 spans 13 amino acids. Germline V gene lookup returns CDR1 ENHRY and CDR2 SYGVKD. The V gene lost 0 bases and the J gene lost 8 bases, with 10 bases spanning the gap. The DNA of the CDR3 is TGTGCCATCAGTGAGTCGGAGACAGCGGAAGCTTTCTTT. Protein product: CAISESETAEAFF.

This clonotype has a handful of counts. A junction boundary mismatches the germline segment, possibly from a read error. The DNA of the CDR3 is TGCGCCAGCAGCCAAGATCCTTCGGGGGACACCCGGTACTTC. It specifies CASSQDPSGDTRYF. The V call is TRBV4-1, the J call TRBJ2-5; D could derive from TRBD1 or TRBD2 (6 bases each). Germline V gene sequence: CDR1 MGHRA, CDR2 YSYEKL. The CDR3 length is 14 residues.

This sequence joins TRBV20-1 and TRBJ1-2; TRBD1 matches 7 bases. Germline V gene lookup returns CDR1 DFQATT and CDR2 SNEGSKA (reference sequence). V shed 3 bases and J 4 bases; nucleotides not matched to a gene: 2. This CDR3 region has 12 residues. The CDR3 reads CSASDRVYGYTF. The DNA of the CDR3 is TGCAGTGCTAGCGACAGGGTCTATGGCTACACCTTC.

This clonotype has ten or more counts. The chain employs TRBV7-8 and TRBJ2-3; D not resolved. Trimming took 0 bases from V and 0 from J, leaving 10 bases between them. The CDR3 covers 16 residues. Per germline, CDR1 SGHVS and CDR2 FQNEAQ. The CDR3 here is CASSLATLGSTDTQYF. The CDR3 nucleotides read TGTGCCAGCAGCTTAGCGACCCTGGGGAGCACAGATACGCAGTATTTT.

The chain has TRBV29-1 and TRBJ2-7; 10 bases line up with TRBD2. The CDR3 spans 14 residues. The germline gives CDR1 SQVTM, CDR2 ANQGSEA. The V gene end was trimmed by 4 bases and the J gene end by 2 bases; junction bases not matched to a gene: 5. CDR3 loop: CSVASSGSPYEQYF. The CDR3 DNA is TGCAGCGTTGCTTCTAGCGGGAGTCCCTACGAGCAGTACTTC.

This clonotype was counted between two and nine times. The J gene is TRBJ2-3, the V gene TRBV28; possibly TRBD1 or TRBD2 for D (5 bases each). Trimming removed 7 bases at V and 4 bases at J, with 15 bases between. The CDR3 has 14 amino acids. Germline-derived CDR1 and CDR2 are MDHEN and SYDVKM. In DNA, the CDR3 is TGTGCCAGCACCCTGGATACGGGGCCAGATACGCAGTATTTT. Its translation is CASTLDTGPDTQYF.

The table lists this clonotype with a few counts. The rearrangement uses TRBV7-9 and TRBJ1-1, with D possibly TRBD1 on 5 matching bases. Germline CDR1 and CDR2: SEHNR and FQNEAQ (reference sequence). Trimming shortened V by 1 base and J by 5 bases, and 20 bases separated the two germline ends. The CDR3 contains 17 residues. Here the CDR3 DNA reads TGTGCCAGCAGCTTAGAGTCTCGGGCAGGGCGGGTTACTGAAGCTTTCTTT. It is translated as CASSLESRAGRVTEAFF.

J is TRBJ2-3 and V is TRBV29-1; no reliable D call. Germline CDR1 SQVTM, CDR2 ANQGSEA. This CDR3 has 14 residues. The ends were cut back, 4 bases at V and 1 base at J, with 12 bases in the middle. In DNA, the CDR3 is TGCAGCGTTGTGCGTCAGCTGCGCACAGATACGCAGTATTTT. The encoded protein is CSVVRQLRTDTQYF.

V usage is TRBV21-1 and J usage is TRBJ2-3; the table's D gene call, TRBD1, was not cross checked with the DNA. TRBV21-1 is recorded as a pseudogene. The CDR3 totals 17 residues. CDR3 nucleotide sequence: TGTGCCAGCAGCAAACGATTCCCGGCAGGGAACACAGATACGCAGTATTTT. Its protein is CASSKRFPAGNTDTQYF.